This is a list of T cell receptor beta chains from one sample in a study of CD8 T cells in ankylosing spondylitis. Each CDR3 protein is one row after TCRdb ran MiXCR on the 5' RACE reads. The sample gives approximately 300,000 distinct CDR3 sequences, approximately 8.2% of which show up once; roughly 15% is in the top ten. What was sequenced was blood, either unsorted or a sorted T cell fraction (not recorded which). Every receptor here comes from a male donor with ankylosing spondylitis. Each CDR3 is given with its conserved first and last residue. A D gene is named only where the DNA matches it firmly. Not every row has a clone size; where given, it reads once, few, many or a size class.

v_call: TRBV20-1
d_call: .
j_call: TRBJ2-5
clone_size: .
cdr3_nt: TGCAGTGCTGGGGACACTTCGGTAGAGACCCAGTACTTC
cdr3_aa: CSAGDTSVETQYF

v_call: TRBV12-3/TRBV12-4
d_call: TRBD1
j_call: TRBJ2-1
clone_size: many
cdr3_nt: TGTGCCAGCAGTTTTCCCCAGGGGGTGTCCTACAATGAGCAGTTCTTC
cdr3_aa: CASSFPQGVSYNEQFF

v_call: TRBV5-1
d_call: TRBD2
j_call: TRBJ2-1
clone_size: .
cdr3_nt: TGCGCCAGCAGCTTGGGAGGGACTATTAATGAGCAGTTCTTC
cdr3_aa: CASSLGGTINEQFF

v_call: TRBV10-3
d_call: .
j_call: TRBJ2-5
clone_size: many
cdr3_nt: TGTGCCATCAGTGACGGGGAGCCCTGGACCCAGTACTTC
cdr3_aa: CAISDGEPWTQYF

v_call: TRBV12-3/TRBV12-4
d_call: .
j_call: TRBJ2-7
clone_size: .
cdr3_nt: TGTGCCAGCAGGACTGGTTCCGCCATCTACGAGCAGTACTTC
cdr3_aa: CASRTGSAIYEQYF

v_call: TRBV7-8
d_call: .
j_call: TRBJ2-1
clone_size: few
cdr3_nt: TGTGCCAGCAGCCTCCCCGGGGGTTTGGGTGAGCAGTTCTTC
cdr3_aa: CASSLPGGLGEQFF

v_call: TRBV6-6
d_call: .
j_call: TRBJ2-3
clone_size: few
cdr3_nt: TGTGCCAGAAGTAGTCTCAGGGATACGCAGTATTTT
cdr3_aa: CARSSLRDTQYF

v_call: TRBV5-6
d_call: TRBD1
j_call: TRBJ1-4
clone_size: .
cdr3_nt: TGTGCCAGCAGCCCGGCCGGGACAGGCTACGAAAAACTGTTTTTT
cdr3_aa: CASSPAGTGYEKLFF

v_call: TRBV7-9
d_call: .
j_call: TRBJ2-1
clone_size: many
cdr3_nt: TGTGCCAGCGTGGCGAATGAGGGCGGGATGACGGAAAATGAGCAGTTCTTC
cdr3_aa: CASVANEGGMTENEQFF

v_call: TRBV7-2
d_call: .
j_call: TRBJ2-4
clone_size: .
cdr3_nt: TGTGCCAGCAGCTTAGCATCCAGGGGAAACATTCAGTACTTC
cdr3_aa: CASSLASRGNIQYF

v_call: TRBV6-5
d_call: .
j_call: TRBJ2-1
clone_size: .
cdr3_nt: TGTGCCAGCAGTTACTCAGGGGGGCAGTTCTTC
cdr3_aa: CASSYSGGQFF

v_call: TRBV4-3
d_call: .
j_call: TRBJ2-2
clone_size: .
cdr3_nt: TGCGCCAGCAGCCAATTATCCGGGGAGCTGTTTTTT
cdr3_aa: CASSQLSGELFF

v_call: TRBV29-1
d_call: .
j_call: TRBJ2-3
clone_size: few
cdr3_nt: TGCAGCGTTGACTTCAGGGTCGCAGATACGCAGTATTTT
cdr3_aa: CSVDFRVADTQYF

v_call: TRBV20-1
d_call: TRBD1
j_call: TRBJ1-5
clone_size: .
cdr3_nt: TGCAGTGCTAAGACAGGGGGGTATCAGCCCCAGCATTTT
cdr3_aa: CSAKTGGYQPQHF

v_call: TRBV5-1
d_call: TRBD1
j_call: TRBJ2-5
clone_size: few
cdr3_nt: TGCGCCAGCAGCTTACAGGGGTTGGAAGAGACCCAGTACTTC
cdr3_aa: CASSLQGLEETQYF

v_call: TRBV19
d_call: .
j_call: TRBJ2-1
clone_size: .
cdr3_nt: TGTGCCAGTAGTATACCGGGACTCAGCAATGAGCAGTTCTTC
cdr3_aa: CASSIPGLSNEQFF

v_call: TRBV10-3
d_call: .
j_call: TRBJ2-3
clone_size: .
cdr3_nt: TGTGCCTTGCGTACCACGCACACAGATACGCAGTATTTT
cdr3_aa: CALRTTHTDTQYF

v_call: TRBV7-9
d_call: TRBD2
j_call: TRBJ2-1
clone_size: many
cdr3_nt: TGTGCCAGCAGCTCCGCGGGGGTCTCCTACAATGAGCAGTTCTTC
cdr3_aa: CASSSAGVSYNEQFF

v_call: TRBV20-1
d_call: TRBD2
j_call: TRBJ2-7
clone_size: .
cdr3_nt: TGCAGTGCTTTTCATAGCGGGAGGGCCGACGAGCAGTACTTC
cdr3_aa: CSAFHSGRADEQYF

v_call: TRBV20-1
d_call: TRBD2
j_call: TRBJ2-3
clone_size: .
cdr3_nt: TGCAGTGCTAGAGATTTTCTAGTAGCGGGTACAGATACGCAGTATTTT
cdr3_aa: CSARDFLVAGTDTQYF

v_call: TRBV29-1
d_call: .
j_call: TRBJ1-5
clone_size: .
cdr3_nt: TGCAGCGCAAAAGGGGCCGGTCAGCCCCAGCATTTT
cdr3_aa: CSAKGAGQPQHF

v_call: TRBV5-1
d_call: TRBD1
j_call: TRBJ2-1
clone_size: few
cdr3_nt: TGCGCCAGCAGCTTGGCAATCGGGACAGGGGTCAATGAGCAGTTCTTC
cdr3_aa: CASSLAIGTGVNEQFF

v_call: TRBV28
d_call: .
j_call: TRBJ1-4
clone_size: .
cdr3_nt: TGTGCGTCTCAGGGAGGCGAGGAAAAACTGTTTTTT
cdr3_aa: CASQGGEEKLFF

v_call: TRBV11-2
d_call: TRBD2
j_call: TRBJ2-1
clone_size: many
cdr3_nt: TGTGCCAGCACCTATCTGACGGGAGGGTCTTTTGAGCAGTTCTTC
cdr3_aa: CASTYLTGGSFEQFF

v_call: TRBV3-1
d_call: .
j_call: TRBJ2-7
clone_size: .
cdr3_nt: TGTGCCAGCAGCCAAGTTTCTGGGCTGGGCTACGAGCAGTACTTC
cdr3_aa: CASSQVSGLGYEQYF

v_call: TRBV4-1
d_call: .
j_call: TRBJ1-1
clone_size: few
cdr3_nt: TGCGCCAGCAGCCAAATGAACAGGGTGGACACTGAAGCTTTCTTT
cdr3_aa: CASSQMNRVDTEAFF

v_call: TRBV5-5
d_call: .
j_call: TRBJ2-7
clone_size: few
cdr3_nt: TGTGCCAGCAGCAAACGACAGGTTGATCCCTACGAGCAGTACTTC
cdr3_aa: CASSKRQVDPYEQYF

v_call: TRBV15
d_call: .
j_call: TRBJ1-1
clone_size: many
cdr3_nt: TGTGCCACCAGCAGAGATCTGTCTGAAGGGGCTGAAGCTTTCTTT
cdr3_aa: CATSRDLSEGAEAFF

v_call: TRBV11-2
d_call: TRBD1
j_call: TRBJ1-2
clone_size: .
cdr3_nt: TGTGCCAGCAGTTTCTGGAAGGGGACAGGCCCTATCTATGGCTACACCTTC
cdr3_aa: CASSFWKGTGPIYGYTF

v_call: TRBV18
d_call: TRBD1
j_call: TRBJ2-1
clone_size: many
cdr3_nt: TGTGCCAGCTCACCAACCAGGACAGGCCCTTTTGATGAGCAGTTCTTC
cdr3_aa: CASSPTRTGPFDEQFF

v_call: TRBV5-1
d_call: TRBD2
j_call: TRBJ2-7
clone_size: many
cdr3_nt: TGCGCCAGCAGCTCAAGGACTAGCGGTACCTACGAGCAGTACTTC
cdr3_aa: CASSSRTSGTYEQYF

v_call: TRBV20-1
d_call: .
j_call: TRBJ2-1
clone_size: .
cdr3_nt: TGCAGTGCTGCCGGACCCACGAATGAGCAGTTCTTC
cdr3_aa: CSAAGPTNEQFF

v_call: TRBV9
d_call: .
j_call: TRBJ2-7
clone_size: .
cdr3_nt: TGTGCCAGCAGCGTAGATGTGGGTTTTTTGTACGAGCAGTACTTC
cdr3_aa: CASSVDVGFLYEQYF

v_call: TRBV27
d_call: TRBD1
j_call: TRBJ1-1
clone_size: few
cdr3_nt: TGTGCCAGCAGTCGATGGACAGGGATCGTGGCTGAAGCTTTCTTT
cdr3_aa: CASSRWTGIVAEAFF

v_call: TRBV6-2/TRBV6-3
d_call: TRBD1
j_call: TRBJ2-6
clone_size: .
cdr3_nt: TGTGCCAGCAGGAGGACAGGGAGAAGCTCTGGGGCCAACGTCCTGACTTTC
cdr3_aa: CASRRTGRSSGANVLTF

v_call: TRBV29-1
d_call: TRBD2
j_call: TRBJ2-1
clone_size: .
cdr3_nt: TGCAGCGTGTCGGGACTAGCGGGAGGGCGTGAGCAGTTCTTC
cdr3_aa: CSVSGLAGGREQFF

v_call: TRBV18
d_call: TRBD2
j_call: TRBJ2-1
clone_size: many
cdr3_nt: TGTGCCAGCTCTCCAGTCGTAGCGGGAGTGTTAAATGAGCAGTTCTTC
cdr3_aa: CASSPVVAGVLNEQFF

v_call: TRBV7-2
d_call: .
j_call: TRBJ2-3
clone_size: many
cdr3_nt: TGTGCCAGCAGCTTAGGACGGGCAGATACGCAGTATTTT
cdr3_aa: CASSLGRADTQYF

v_call: TRBV12-3/TRBV12-4
d_call: .
j_call: TRBJ2-2
clone_size: few
cdr3_nt: TGTGCCAGCAGTCCCCTTATCAGAGACGGGGAGCTGTTTTTT
cdr3_aa: CASSPLIRDGELFF

v_call: TRBV21-1
d_call: .
j_call: TRBJ2-7
clone_size: few
cdr3_nt: TGTGCCAGCAGCAAAGGCCCTAGCGGGACCGAACCCTACGAGCAGTACTTC
cdr3_aa: CASSKGPSGTEPYEQYF

v_call: TRBV3-1
d_call: .
j_call: TRBJ2-4
clone_size: .
cdr3_nt: TGTGCCAGCTCCTCCGACAGCTCGGGCAGCATTCAGTACTTC
cdr3_aa: CASSSDSSGSIQYF

v_call: TRBV9
d_call: .
j_call: TRBJ1-3
clone_size: few
cdr3_nt: TGTGCCAGCAGCGTAGGAGTGGGGAGAAACACCATATATTTT
cdr3_aa: CASSVGVGRNTIYF

v_call: TRBV19
d_call: TRBD2
j_call: TRBJ2-1
clone_size: few
cdr3_nt: TGTGCCAGTAGTATAGCACTAGCGGGCTACAATGAGCAGTTCTTC
cdr3_aa: CASSIALAGYNEQFF

v_call: TRBV5-1
d_call: TRBD1
j_call: TRBJ2-7
clone_size: many
cdr3_nt: TGCGCCAGCAGCTTTGGGACAGGGAGGTTTTACGAGCAGTACTTC
cdr3_aa: CASSFGTGRFYEQYF

v_call: TRBV12-3/TRBV12-4
d_call: .
j_call: TRBJ2-1
clone_size: many
cdr3_nt: TGTGCCAGCAGTTTTAGGGGGGGTCGTTCTGGGAAGCAGTTCTTC
cdr3_aa: CASSFRGGRSGKQFF

v_call: TRBV12-3/TRBV12-4
d_call: TRBD2
j_call: TRBJ2-7
clone_size: many
cdr3_nt: TGTGCCAGCACCGGTAGCGGGAGGGTCTACGAGCAGTACTTC
cdr3_aa: CASTGSGRVYEQYF

v_call: TRBV18
d_call: .
j_call: TRBJ2-2
clone_size: many
cdr3_nt: TGTGCCAGCAGTCCTGGACGCAACACCGGGGAGCTGTTTTTT
cdr3_aa: CASSPGRNTGELFF

v_call: TRBV5-6
d_call: TRBD2
j_call: TRBJ2-7
clone_size: .
cdr3_nt: TGTGCCAGCAGCCTGGGGACTAGCCTCCCTTCCTACGAGCAGTACTTC
cdr3_aa: CASSLGTSLPSYEQYF

v_call: TRBV7-6
d_call: TRBD2
j_call: TRBJ2-5
clone_size: .
cdr3_nt: TGTGCCAGCAGCCTCGACGTAGCGGGAGGTTGGGAGACCCAGTACTTC
cdr3_aa: CASSLDVAGGWETQYF

v_call: TRBV20-1
d_call: TRBD2
j_call: TRBJ2-1
clone_size: many
cdr3_nt: TGCAGTGCTAGGGTTCTAGCGGGAGTCATCCCCTACAATGAGCAGTTCTTC
cdr3_aa: CSARVLAGVIPYNEQFF

v_call: TRBV5-1
d_call: .
j_call: TRBJ1-1
clone_size: few
cdr3_nt: TGCGCCAGCAGCTTGGGTTTAACGCAGGGGAACACTGAAGCTTTCTTT
cdr3_aa: CASSLGLTQGNTEAFF

v_call: TRBV9
d_call: TRBD2
j_call: TRBJ2-1
clone_size: many
cdr3_nt: TGTGCCAGCAGCCCCGGGACTAGCGACTACAATGAGCAGTTCTTC
cdr3_aa: CASSPGTSDYNEQFF